These 12 T cell receptor beta chains share one sample of origin, sequenced in a study of blood T cell repertoires in COVID-19. Libraries were prepared by immunoSEQ multiplex PCR; TCRdb keeps only in-frame clonotypes and omits some of them. The sample records 55,000 to 75,000 clones, over 70% being singletons. The sequenced sample consisted of peripheral blood. Every receptor here comes from a woman in her seventies with acute or convalescent COVID-19.

J is TRBJ2-7 and V is TRBV27, with D perhaps matching TRBD2 (5 bases). Germline V gives CDR1 MNHEY, CDR2 SMNVEV (reference sequence). The V end was cut by 1 base, the J end by 5 bases, with 15 bases between. This CDR3 contains 15 residues. The CDR3 DNA reads as TGTGCCAGCAGTTTATGGCGGACTGGAATTGACGAGCAGTACTTC. This gives the protein CASSLWRTGIDEQYF.

V gene TRBV29-1 combines with J gene TRBJ2-7, with 10 bases fitting TRBD1. Germline lookup yields CDR1 SQVTM and CDR2 ANQGSEA. The J segment lost 6 bases and the V segment lost 0 bases, leaving 14 bases of the junction unmatched. This CDR3 has 17 residues. CDR3 nucleotide sequence: TGCAGCGTTGAAGATCTAGAAGACAGGGGGCAAAGCGGCGAGCAGTACTTC. This gives the protein CSVEDLEDRGQSGEQYF.

The CDR3 nucleotides are TGTGCCAGCAGGGAGGGAGGGGTGAACACCGGGGAGCTGTTTTTT. Protein product: CASREGGVNTGELFF. The chain has TRBV2 and TRBJ2-2; TRBD2 matches at 7 bases. Looked up from germline, CDR1 is SNHLY and CDR2 is FYNNEI. V trimming: 6 bases; J trimming: 1 base; junction bases outside the gene matches: 5. This CDR3 has 15 residues. The entire variable domain, with the rest obtained from reference TRBV2 and TRBJ2-2, is as follows: EPEVTQTPSHQVTQMGQEVILRCVPISNHLYFYWYRQILGQKVEFLVSFYNNEISEKSEIFDDQFSVERPDGSNFTLKIRSTKLEDSAMYFCASREGGVNTGELFFGEGSRLTVL.

This clone was recorded a few times. The V call is TRBV5-1, the J call TRBJ1-6; TRBD1 is a possible D gene (5 bases). V shed 3 bases and J shed 8 bases, with 12 bases lying between them. The CDR3 covers 14 residues. CDR1 is SGHRS and CDR2 is YFSETQ in the germline V gene. CDR3 residues: CASSSQGFDSPLHF. Written as DNA, the CDR3 is TGCGCCAGCAGCTCGCAGGGATTCGATTCACCCCTCCACTTT. Full variable domain (rest looked up from reference TRBV5-1 and TRBJ1-6): KAGVTQTPRYLIKTRGQQVTLSCSPISGHRSVSWYQQTPGQGLQFLFEYFSETQRNKGNFPGRFSGRQFSNSRSEMNVSTLELGDSALYLCASSSQGFDSPLHFGNGTRLTVT.

The chain combines TRBV11-2 with TRBJ2-3; possible D gene TRBD2, 6 bases. The germline gives CDR1 SGHAT, CDR2 FQNNGV. Trimming pared 0 bases from V and 0 bases from J, leaving 7 bases between. The CDR3 covers 15 residues. CDR3: CASSLDGSSTDTQYF. In DNA form, the CDR3 reads TGTGCCAGCAGCTTAGACGGGAGCAGCACAGATACGCAGTATTTT.

This chain uses TRBV28 with TRBJ1-5; no reliable D call. The CDR3 totals 17 residues. Germline V gene sequence: CDR1 MDHEN, CDR2 SYDVKM. Between the trimmed V and J ends, which lost 1 base and 5 bases, there was a span of 18 bases. The CDR3 loop is CASSLLNQLDFDQPQHF. CDR3 DNA sequence: TGTGCCAGCAGTTTATTGAACCAATTGGACTTCGATCAGCCCCAGCATTTT.

This clone was seen more than once but under ten times. The rearrangement links TRBV4-1 to TRBJ1-1; D not resolved. CDR1 and CDR2 from the germline V gene are MGHRA and YSYEKL. Trimming took off 5 bases at V and 4 bases at J, with 14 bases between the two ends. This CDR3 comprises 14 residues. The CDR3 loop is CASSDRARGTEAFF. The CDR3 region has the DNA TGCGCCAGCAGCGACCGGGCCCGGGGCACTGAAGCTTTCTTT.

The chain recombines TRBV5-1 with TRBJ1-1, with TRBD1 matching 7 bases. This CDR3 contains 14 residues. Germline V gene lookup returns CDR1 SGHRS and CDR2 YFSETQ. Unmatched junction bases numbered 7, after V lost 2 bases and J lost 6 bases. The CDR3 region is CASSFTQGTAEAFF. CDR3 nucleotide sequence: TGCGCCAGCAGCTTCACCCAAGGGACAGCTGAAGCTTTCTTT.

This chain links TRBV11-3 with TRBJ1-1; 8 bases agree with TRBD1. This CDR3 has 13 residues. The germline CDR1 and CDR2 sequences are SGHNT and YENEEA. V trimming: 3 bases; J trimming: 5 bases; junction bases outside the gene matches: 2. The CDR3 spells CASSFRTGTEAFF. The DNA of the CDR3 is TGTGCCAGCAGCTTCAGGACAGGGACTGAAGCTTTCTTT.

The chain is built from TRBV5-6 and TRBJ1-6; possibly TRBD1 for D (5 bases). The CDR3 covers 14 residues. V lost 0 bases and J 10 bases, leaving 11 bases between the germline ends. CDR1 is SGHDT, CDR2 YYEEEE, per germline. The CDR3 DNA follows: TGTGCCAGCAGCTTGGTGGGGCCCGCATCACCCCTCCACTTT. Translating it yields CASSLVGPASPLHF.

The chain carries TRBV24-1 and TRBJ2-3; 9 bases are shared with TRBD1. This CDR3 spans 17 amino acids. Trimming at V came to 2 bases and at J to 7 bases, leaving 12 bases not matched to a gene. Germline V gene sequence: CDR1 KGHDR, CDR2 SFDVKD. CDR3 amino acids: CATSDSHRGQGGYTQYF. The CDR3 region has the DNA TGTGCCACCAGTGATTCCCACCGGGGACAGGGTGGGTATACGCAGTATTTT.

The chain joins TRBV2 to TRBJ1-4; no clear D gene. This CDR3 has 12 amino acids. Germline lookup yields CDR1 SNHLY and CDR2 FYNNEI. The V gene lost 1 base and the J gene lost 9 bases, with 6 bases spanning the gap. CDR3 nucleotides: TGTGCCAGCAGTGAAGAACAGCAAAAACTGTTTTTT. Translating gives CASSEEQQKLFF. Supplemented by reference TRBV2 and TRBJ1-4, the full variable domain reads EPEVTQTPSHQVTQMGQEVILRCVPISNHLYFYWYRQILGQKVEFLVSFYNNEISEKSEIFDDQFSVERPDGSNFTLKIRSTKLEDSAMYFCASSEEQQKLFFGSGTQLSVL.